This is a list of T cell receptor beta chains from one sample in a study of T cell responses to AZD1222 COVID-19 vaccine. This table comes from immunoSEQ multiplex PCR, and its TCRdb copy is limited to in-frame clones, with some not included. The data show some 60,000 clones, approximately 86% seen once. Sequencing was performed on peripheral blood, taken 28 days after the second AZD1222 dose. The receptors here all came from an adult who received the AZD1222 COVID-19 vaccine. The CDR3 runs from the conserved cysteine through the conserved F or W. The order of the fields is J gene, D gene, V gene, clone size, CDR3 protein, CDR3 DNA. A D gene is named only where the DNA matches it firmly. The size of a clone is reported for some rows only, either as once, few or many, or as a class for expanded clones.

j_gene: TRBJ1-2; d_gene: NA; v_gene: TRBV19; abundance: NA; CDR3aa: CASTLAGLNYGYTF; CDR3nt: TGTGCCAGTACTCTTGCAGGACTGAACTATGGCTACACCTTC
j_gene: TRBJ1-1; d_gene: NA; v_gene: TRBV4-1; abundance: NA; CDR3aa: CASIGYRRPIEAFF; CDR3nt: TGCGCCAGCATAGGATACCGGCGGCCTATCGAAGCTTTCTTT
j_gene: TRBJ2-1; d_gene: NA; v_gene: TRBV7-2; abundance: NA; CDR3aa: CASSLGAGSPEQFF; CDR3nt: TGTGCCAGCAGCTTAGGGGCCGGGTCACCTGAGCAGTTCTTC
j_gene: TRBJ1-1; d_gene: NA; v_gene: TRBV18; abundance: NA; CDR3aa: CASSPLTAPNTEAFF; CDR3nt: TGTGCCAGCTCACCATTAACCGCACCGAACACTGAAGCTTTCTTT
j_gene: TRBJ2-4; d_gene: NA; v_gene: TRBV9; abundance: NA; CDR3aa: CASSPPGSVRAKNIQYF; CDR3nt: TGTGCCAGCAGCCCCCCCGGGAGCGTACGAGCCAAAAACATTCAGTACTTC
j_gene: TRBJ2-7; d_gene: NA; v_gene: TRBV5-1; abundance: NA; CDR3aa: CASSPGYYEQYF; CDR3nt: TGCGCCAGCAGCCCGGGGTACTACGAGCAGTACTTC
j_gene: TRBJ2-7; d_gene: NA; v_gene: TRBV19; abundance: NA; CDR3aa: CASSLVVSYEQYF; CDR3nt: TGTGCCAGTAGTTTGGTGGTCTCCTACGAGCAGTACTTC
j_gene: TRBJ2-5; d_gene: NA; v_gene: TRBV7-2; abundance: medium-sized; CDR3aa: CASSLAQGSGETQYF; CDR3nt: TGTGCCAGCAGCTTAGCGCAGGGGTCAGGGGAGACCCAGTACTTC
j_gene: TRBJ2-2; d_gene: TRBD2; v_gene: TRBV3-1/TRBV3-2; abundance: few; CDR3aa: CASSLSASGTGELFF; CDR3nt: TGTGCCAGCAGCCTGTCGGCTAGCGGGACCGGGGAGCTGTTTTTT
j_gene: TRBJ1-2; d_gene: TRBD1; v_gene: TRBV6-5; abundance: few; CDR3aa: CASTLGQGARGYTF; CDR3nt: TGTGCCAGCACCTTGGGACAGGGGGCGCGTGGCTACACCTTC
j_gene: TRBJ1-1; d_gene: NA; v_gene: TRBV15; abundance: NA; CDR3aa: CATSRGVETEAFF; CDR3nt: TGTGCCACCAGCAGAGGAGTTGAGACTGAAGCTTTCTTT
j_gene: TRBJ2-2; d_gene: TRBD1; v_gene: TRBV2; abundance: NA; CDR3aa: CASSRTGRYTGELFF; CDR3nt: TGTGCCAGCAGCCGGACAGGGAGATACACCGGGGAGCTGTTTTTT
j_gene: TRBJ2-7; d_gene: NA; v_gene: TRBV7-8; abundance: NA; CDR3aa: CASSLSGGPYSYEQYF; CDR3nt: TGTGCCAGCAGCTTGTCTGGCGGGCCTTACTCCTACGAGCAGTACTTC
j_gene: TRBJ2-7; d_gene: NA; v_gene: TRBV5-1; abundance: NA; CDR3aa: CASSLVIGYEQYF; CDR3nt: TGCGCCAGCAGCTTGGTCATCGGCTACGAGCAGTACTTC
j_gene: TRBJ1-6; d_gene: NA; v_gene: TRBV7-2; abundance: NA; CDR3aa: CASSLVGAKESPLHF; CDR3nt: TGTGCCAGCAGCTTAGTGGGGGCGAAGGAATCACCCCTCCACTTT
j_gene: TRBJ1-5; d_gene: NA; v_gene: TRBV7-2; abundance: few; CDR3aa: CASSLLSHRNQPQHF; CDR3nt: TGTGCCAGCAGCTTATTATCCCATCGCAATCAGCCCCAGCATTTT
j_gene: TRBJ2-5; d_gene: TRBD1; v_gene: TRBV11-2; abundance: NA; CDR3aa: CASSFGQGAGETQYF; CDR3nt: TGTGCCAGCAGCTTTGGACAGGGGGCTGGAGAGACCCAGTACTTC
j_gene: TRBJ2-3; d_gene: NA; v_gene: TRBV27; abundance: NA; CDR3aa: CASSLIFTDTQYF; CDR3nt: TGTGCCAGCAGTTTAATATTCACAGATACGCAGTATTTT
j_gene: TRBJ2-1; d_gene: NA; v_gene: TRBV7-9; abundance: NA; CDR3aa: CASSPPGTLTNEQFF; CDR3nt: TGTGCCAGCAGCCCTCCCGGGACCCTTACCAATGAGCAGTTCTTC
j_gene: TRBJ1-1; d_gene: NA; v_gene: TRBV6-1; abundance: NA; CDR3aa: CASSEMNTEAFF; CDR3nt: TGTGCCAGCAGTGAAATGAACACTGAAGCTTTCTTT
j_gene: TRBJ2-5; d_gene: TRBD2; v_gene: TRBV5-5; abundance: few; CDR3aa: CASSSWGGPQETQYF; CDR3nt: TGTGCCAGCAGCTCGTGGGGGGGACCGCAAGAGACCCAGTACTTC
j_gene: TRBJ2-3; d_gene: TRBD2; v_gene: TRBV2; abundance: NA; CDR3aa: CASRRLAGSTDTQYF; CDR3nt: TGTGCCAGCAGAAGACTAGCGGGAAGTACAGATACGCAGTATTTT
j_gene: TRBJ1-1; d_gene: TRBD1; v_gene: TRBV2; abundance: NA; CDR3aa: CASNLGQGTNTEAFF; CDR3nt: TGTGCCAGCAACCTGGGACAGGGGACGAACACTGAAGCTTTCTTT
j_gene: TRBJ2-3; d_gene: NA; v_gene: TRBV7-3; abundance: NA; CDR3aa: CASSLGRDASTDTQYF; CDR3nt: TGTGCCAGCAGCTTAGGTCGGGACGCTAGCACAGATACGCAGTATTTT
j_gene: TRBJ2-3; d_gene: NA; v_gene: TRBV12-5; abundance: NA; CDR3aa: CASGTVGSTQYF; CDR3nt: TGTGCTAGTGGAACCGTCGGGAGTACGCAGTATTTT
j_gene: TRBJ1-2; d_gene: NA; v_gene: TRBV6-5; abundance: few; CDR3aa: CASSYSSHSYGYTF; CDR3nt: TGTGCCAGCAGTTACTCTTCCCACTCCTATGGCTACACCTTC
j_gene: TRBJ1-2; d_gene: NA; v_gene: TRBV5-6; abundance: few; CDR3aa: CASSLIRATYGYTF; CDR3nt: TGTGCCAGCAGCTTAATCCGGGCTACCTATGGCTACACCTTC
j_gene: TRBJ1-3; d_gene: TRBD1; v_gene: TRBV27; abundance: NA; CDR3aa: CASSSGQSSGNTIYF; CDR3nt: TGTGCCAGCAGTTCGGGACAGAGCTCTGGAAACACCATATATTTT
j_gene: TRBJ2-5; d_gene: TRBD2; v_gene: TRBV28; abundance: NA; CDR3aa: CASSLGALQARGGRETQYF; CDR3nt: TGTGCCAGCAGTTTAGGGGCCCTCCAAGCGCGGGGGGGCCGGGAGACCCAGTACTTC
j_gene: TRBJ1-5; d_gene: NA; v_gene: TRBV10-3; abundance: NA; CDR3aa: CAISESDGQPQHF; CDR3nt: TGTGCCATCAGTGAGTCTGATGGTCAGCCCCAGCATTTT
j_gene: TRBJ2-7; d_gene: NA; v_gene: TRBV9; abundance: NA; CDR3aa: CASSVDPGSSYEQYF; CDR3nt: TGTGCCAGCAGCGTAGACCCGGGTTCTTCCTACGAGCAGTACTTC
j_gene: TRBJ2-2; d_gene: TRBD2; v_gene: TRBV4-2; abundance: NA; CDR3aa: CASSGLAGSDNANTGELFF; CDR3nt: TGTGCCAGCAGCGGCCTAGCGGGGTCGGATAACGCGAACACCGGGGAGCTGTTTTTT
j_gene: TRBJ1-2; d_gene: TRBD1; v_gene: TRBV28; abundance: NA; CDR3aa: CASSPRQGKMTNYGYTF; CDR3nt: TGTGCCAGCAGTCCCAGACAGGGGAAGATGACTAACTATGGCTACACCTTC
j_gene: TRBJ2-2; d_gene: NA; v_gene: TRBV7-2; abundance: NA; CDR3aa: CASSSQTGELFF; CDR3nt: TGTGCCAGCAGCTCCCAAACCGGGGAGCTGTTTTTT
j_gene: TRBJ1-1; d_gene: NA; v_gene: TRBV18; abundance: once; CDR3aa: CASSPPRDEAFF; CDR3nt: TGTGCCAGCTCACCACCCCGGGATGAAGCTTTCTTT
j_gene: TRBJ1-2; d_gene: NA; v_gene: TRBV28; abundance: NA; CDR3aa: CASSSGYGYTF; CDR3nt: TGTGCCAGCAGTTCAGGCTATGGCTACACCTTC
j_gene: TRBJ2-7; d_gene: NA; v_gene: TRBV28; abundance: once; CDR3aa: CASSPQGSTYEQYF; CDR3nt: TGTGCCAGCAGCCCCCAGGGCAGCACCTACGAGCAGTACTTC
j_gene: TRBJ1-2; d_gene: NA; v_gene: TRBV6-1; abundance: once; CDR3aa: CASSEMENYGYTF; CDR3nt: TGTGCCAGCAGTGAAATGGAAAACTATGGCTACACCTTC
j_gene: TRBJ2-3; d_gene: NA; v_gene: TRBV5-1; abundance: once; CDR3aa: CASSGGPEADTQYF; CDR3nt: TGCGCCAGCAGCGGGGGACCCGAAGCAGATACGCAGTATTTT
j_gene: TRBJ1-1; d_gene: NA; v_gene: TRBV5-1; abundance: NA; CDR3aa: CASSRRTGTLTEAFF; CDR3nt: TGCGCCAGCAGCAGAAGGACGGGAACCTTAACTGAAGCTTTCTTT
j_gene: TRBJ2-5; d_gene: NA; v_gene: TRBV4-1; abundance: NA; CDR3aa: CASSQESRDYQETQYF; CDR3nt: TGCGCCAGCAGCCAAGAATCCCGGGACTACCAAGAGACCCAGTACTTC